Listed below are T cell receptor beta chains from one sample, sequenced in a study of cytomegalovirus exposure and HLA in healthy donors. Profiled with immunoSEQ multiplex PCR; TCRdb holds only in-frame clones, not every one. The sample consists of under 75,000 clones, 65% to 80% of them appearing once. Sample: PBMCs. The receptor source for this set is a man between 40 and 49 years old in good health and CMV-seropositive. Both conserved end residues are part of each CDR3. D genes are given only for firm matches. Not every row has a clone size; where given, it reads once, few, many or a size class.

NA	TRBJ1-5	NA	TRBV19	CASSSTGRQPQHF	TGTGCCAGTAGTAGTACAGGCAGGCAGCCCCAGCATTTT
NA	TRBJ1-3	NA	TRBV6-5	CASRNQRSGNTIYF	TGTGCCAGCAGAAATCAGCGCTCTGGAAACACCATATATTTT
NA	TRBJ1-2	NA	TRBV10-3	CAISGSTDLYGYTF	TGTGCCATCAGTGGTAGTACAGACCTCTATGGCTACACCTTC
TRBD1	TRBJ1-5	NA	TRBV19	CASSAGTGHNQPQHF	TGTGCCAGTAGTGCCGGGACAGGGCACAATCAGCCCCAGCATTTT
TRBD2	TRBJ2-5	NA	TRBV5-1	CASSFSGTSILETQYF	TGCGCCAGCAGCTTTTCCGGGACTAGTATTTTGGAGACCCAGTACTTC
TRBD2	TRBJ2-7	few	TRBV5-5	CASSFGSGSYEQYF	TGTGCCAGCAGCTTCGGTAGCGGGAGCTACGAGCAGTACTTC
NA	TRBJ2-2	once	TRBV25-1	CASSDRGNTGELFF	TGTGCCAGCAGTGACAGGGGAAACACCGGGGAGCTGTTTTTT
NA	TRBJ1-1	NA	TRBV27	CASSPGANTEAFF	TGTGCCAGCAGTCCAGGGGCTAACACTGAAGCTTTCTTT
NA	TRBJ2-7	NA	TRBV18	CASSPEDSTYEQYF	TGTGCCAGCTCACCAGAGGACAGTACCTACGAGCAGTACTTC
NA	TRBJ2-5	NA	TRBV7-6	CASSLFGVEETQYF	TGTGCCAGCAGCTTATTCGGAGTTGAAGAGACCCAGTACTTC
TRBD2	TRBJ2-7	few	TRBV2	CASRIAGGPYEQYF	TGTGCCAGCAGGATAGCGGGGGGCCCTTACGAGCAGTACTTC
NA	TRBJ2-2	once	TRBV13	CASSPRWSTPNTGELFF	TGTGCCAGCAGCCCCAGGTGGTCCACTCCTAACACCGGGGAGCTGTTTTTT
TRBD2	TRBJ2-5	NA	TRBV10-3	CAISTPRGEKETQYF	TGTGCCATCAGTACGCCGCGGGGGGAGAAAGAGACCCAGTACTTC
NA	TRBJ2-7	NA	TRBV7-2	CASSWGEAYEQYF	TGTGCCAGCTCGTGGGGGGAAGCTTACGAGCAGTACTTC
TRBD1	TRBJ2-2	NA	TRBV5-1	CASTVQGANTGELFF	TGCGCCAGCACTGTCCAGGGGGCGAACACCGGGGAGCTGTTTTTT
NA	TRBJ2-3	NA	TRBV10-3	CAISESVGRGLAGADTQYF	TGTGCCATCAGTGAGTCAGTAGGCCGGGGTTTAGCTGGGGCAGATACGCAGTATTTT
TRBD1	TRBJ1-5	NA	TRBV9	CASGTGDGNQPQHF	TGTGCCAGCGGCACAGGGGATGGCAATCAGCCCCAGCATTTT
TRBD1	TRBJ2-7	NA	TRBV7-6	CASSLDPGQGTYEQYF	TGTGCCAGCAGCTTAGACCCAGGACAGGGGACCTACGAGCAGTACTTC
NA	TRBJ1-1	NA	TRBV9	CASSVRGNTEAFF	TGTGCCAGCAGCGTACGGGGGAACACTGAAGCTTTCTTT
NA	TRBJ2-7	NA	TRBV29-1	CSVEAGRGVGEQYF	TGCAGCGTTGAAGCCGGCAGGGGGGTGGGGGAGCAGTACTTC
TRBD1	TRBJ1-2	few	TRBV29-1	CSIGTGGYGYTF	TGCAGCATTGGGACAGGGGGCTATGGCTACACCTTC
NA	TRBJ1-1	NA	TRBV5-1	CASSSLWTGEDTEAFF	TGCGCCAGCAGCTCCCTCTGGACGGGGGAGGACACTGAAGCTTTCTTT
TRBD2	TRBJ2-3	NA	TRBV30	CAGTSGGSTDTQYF	TGTGCCGGGACTAGCGGGGGCAGCACAGATACGCAGTATTTT
NA	TRBJ2-7	once	TRBV11-2	CASSLEGGTYYEQYF	TGTGCCAGCAGTTTAGAGGGAGGAACGTATTACGAGCAGTACTTC
NA	TRBJ1-5	NA	TRBV6-5	CASSSQDQPQHF	TGTGCCAGCAGTTCTCAGGATCAGCCCCAGCATTTT
NA	TRBJ1-5	NA	TRBV9	CASSATAGGNQPQHF	TGTGCCAGCAGCGCCACTGCGGGGGGCAATCAGCCCCAGCATTTT
NA	TRBJ2-7	NA	TRBV30	CACRQLPYEQYF	TGTGCCTGCAGACAGCTTCCCTACGAGCAGTACTTC
NA	TRBJ2-1	NA	TRBV19	CASSILGAEQFF	TGTGCCAGTAGTATATTGGGGGCCGAGCAGTTCTTC
TRBD2	TRBJ2-1	NA	TRBV9	CASSSRGSGNEQFF	TGTGCCAGCAGCTCCCGAGGTAGCGGGAATGAGCAGTTCTTC
TRBD2	TRBJ2-5	NA	TRBV7-2	CASSTRTSGIQETQYF	TGTGCCAGCAGCACCCGGACTAGCGGGATCCAAGAGACCCAGTACTTC
NA	TRBJ1-1	NA	TRBV4-1	CASSLTGFTSNTEAFF	TGCGCCAGCAGCCTAACAGGGTTTACCTCGAACACTGAAGCTTTCTTT
NA	TRBJ1-1	NA	TRBV19	CASSIPPGLNTEAFF	TGTGCCAGTAGTATTCCACCAGGGCTGAACACTGAAGCTTTCTTT
NA	TRBJ2-1	few	TRBV7-2	CASSLDSEIFNEQFF	TGTGCCAGCAGCTTAGATTCGGAGATTTTCAATGAGCAGTTCTTC
NA	TRBJ2-1	few	TRBV5-6	CASSFGGGRMNEQFF	TGTGCCAGCAGCTTCGGAGGGGGCAGGATGAATGAGCAGTTCTTC
NA	TRBJ2-2	NA	TRBV15	CATSRGGLATGTGELFF	TGTGCCACCAGCAGAGGAGGCCTGGCTACGGGCACCGGGGAGCTGTTTTTT
TRBD1	TRBJ2-1	NA	TRBV19	CASSIRQGEFGAEQFF	TGTGCCAGTAGTATACGTCAGGGGGAATTTGGTGCTGAGCAGTTCTTC
NA	TRBJ2-7	few	TRBV21-1	CASRPLAGGCHEQYF	TGTGCCAGCAGACCATTAGCGGGAGGTTGCCACGAGCAGTACTTC
TRBD2	TRBJ2-3	NA	TRBV27	CASSSPTGTSGRSSTDTQYF	TGTGCCAGCAGTTCACCAACCGGGACTAGCGGGAGGAGTAGCACAGATACGCAGTATTTT
TRBD1	TRBJ1-1	NA	TRBV19	CASSLGRIGTGITEAFF	TGTGCCAGTAGTCTCGGAAGGATCGGGACAGGGATAACTGAAGCTTTCTTT
TRBD1	TRBJ2-5	NA	TRBV6-1	CASRIDRGKETQYF	TGTGCCAGCAGAATAGACAGGGGAAAAGAGACCCAGTACTTC
TRBD1	TRBJ1-1	once	TRBV15	CATSRGKNRGRDTEAFF	TGTGCCACCAGCAGAGGAAAAAACAGGGGGCGTGACACTGAAGCTTTCTTT
NA	TRBJ1-1	NA	TRBV2	CASSDRRRAFF	TGTGCCAGCAGCGACCGCCGGAGGGCTTTCTTT
NA	TRBJ2-7	NA	TRBV19	CASSISQAPTYEQYF	TGTGCCAGTAGTATCAGTCAGGCGCCTACCTACGAGCAGTACTTC
NA	TRBJ2-3	few	TRBV20-1	CSAESPDTQYF	TGCAGCGCCGAGAGTCCAGATACGCAGTATTTT
TRBD2	TRBJ2-1	NA	TRBV29-1	CSVRGAYNEQFF	TGCAGCGTCCGGGGGGCCTACAATGAGCAGTTCTTC
TRBD1	TRBJ2-7	NA	TRBV19	CASSMDRAYEQYF	TGTGCCAGTAGTATGGACAGGGCCTACGAGCAGTACTTC
NA	TRBJ2-7	NA	TRBV19	CASSILGGVRAYEQYF	TGTGCCAGTAGTATTCTAGGAGGAGTCAGAGCCTACGAGCAGTACTTC
TRBD2	TRBJ2-3	NA	TRBV4-1	CASSQGPTSGFTDTQYF	TGCGCCAGCAGCCAAGGCCCGACTAGCGGATTCACAGATACGCAGTATTTT
TRBD1	TRBJ2-5	NA	TRBV29-1	CSVGSGRGLEETQYF	TGCAGCGTTGGGAGCGGCAGGGGGCTCGAAGAGACCCAGTACTTC